The T cell receptor (beta chain) described here comes from a study of blood T cells in healthy people across ages. General study points: Relative to aged donors, long-lived donors carried more naive CD4+ cells and displayed higher diversity. Roughly linear declines in TCR beta diversity per million T cells occurred with age. Unsorted PBMC material precluded a definitive naive versus antigen-experienced comparison.

V dropped 5 bases and J dropped 1; count of bases not matched to a gene: 19. The CDR3 loop spans 20 amino acids. Germline-derived CDR1 and CDR2 are MNHEY and SMNVEV (reference sequence). A sample-barcoded 5' primer and a J-beta primer mix were used in a second PCR of roughly 6 to 11 cycles. TCRdb re-called the 5' RACE reads with MiXCR, one entry per CDR3 protein. The profile shows around 970,000 distinct CDR3 sequences, roughly 51% of them singletons. Points on this clonotype: Its specificity is unknown.

A minimum of 6 million PBMCs was isolated per sample. This TCR was sampled from a woman in her fifties or sixties in good health. V gene TRBV27 combines with J gene TRBJ2-5, with 10 bases identical to TRBD2. Input material: blood. The CDR3 protein is CASSRGRGISGRFPQETQYF. The CDR3 DNA is TGTGCCAGCAGTCGGGGCCGGGGGATTAGCGGGAGGTTCCCCCAAGAGACCCAGTACTTC.